The 24 T cell receptor beta chains reported below all come from one sample, sequenced in a study of response to subunit inactivated influenza vaccine. A single record per CDR3 protein comes from TCRdb applying MiXCR to the RT-PCR reads. The table records more than 450,000 distinct CDR3 sequences, approximately 11% of them present only once. These data also formed part of another study, on T cells expressing NK-cell markers. That investigation notes: 5'RACE template switching with UMIs produced the TCR beta cDNA.

The specimen comprised PBMCs from blood, sampled on the day of vaccination. These receptor sequences come from a man aged 45-65 years who received an inactivated influenza vaccine.

This clonotype appeared a few times. This chain joins TRBV20-1 and TRBJ1-2, with D tentatively TRBD1 (6 bases). The V gene's germline CDR1 is DFQATT and CDR2 SNEGSKA (reference sequence). Trimming pared 3 bases from V and 10 bases from J, leaving 27 bases between. The CDR3 is 16 residues long. The chain's CDR3 is CSASSSGAGPTSAYTF. For the CDR3, the DNA is TGCAGTGCTAGTTCCTCGGGGGCGGGGCCTACAAGTGCCTACACCTTC.

This clonotype was observed a handful of times. The chain combines TRBV20-1 with TRBJ2-7, with D hard to call. Germline loops: CDR1 DFQATT, CDR2 SNEGSKA (reference sequence). This CDR3 comprises 12 residues. Trimming took 4 bases from V and 2 from J, leaving 9 bases between them. The CDR3 DNA reads as TGCAGTGCTATGAGGCCGACCTACGAGCAGTACTTC. It is translated as CSAMRPTYEQYF.

This clonotype was detected many times. The chain uses TRBV20-1 and TRBJ2-2; TRBD2 agrees at 9 bases. The CDR3 extends over 14 amino acids. The V gene's germline CDR1 is DFQATT and CDR2 SNEGSKA (reference sequence). The trim removed 5 bases at V and 1 base at J, leaving 2 bases unmatched. The CDR3, as DNA: TGCAGTGCTCCGACTAGCGGGAACACCGGGGAGCTGTTTTTT. It codes for CSAPTSGNTGELFF.

This clonotype turned up a few times. The chain joins TRBV6-5 to TRBJ2-4; 13 bases match TRBD2. Germline CDR1 MNHEY, CDR2 SVGAGI. Unmatched junction bases numbered 6, after V lost 4 bases and J lost 0 bases. CDR3 length equals 18 residues. The CDR3 DNA is TGTGCCAGCAGTTCCGGGACTAGCGGGACTCTAGCCAAAAACATTCAGTACTTC. Amino acid sequence: CASSSGTSGTLAKNIQYF.

The chain employs TRBV4-2 and TRBJ1-2; D possibly corresponds to TRBD1 (6 bases). CDR1 LGHNA and CDR2 YNFKEQ come from the germline V gene. V gave up 10 bases and J gave up 4 bases, with 19 bases separating them. This CDR3 spans 14 amino acids. CDR3: CAMGPGGLCYGYTF. As DNA, the CDR3 is TGTGCCATGGGCCCCGGGGGCCTCTGCTATGGCTACACCTTC.

This clonotype was recorded a few times. The chain has TRBV6-2 or TRBV6-3 and TRBJ2-3; 10 positions match TRBD2. J was trimmed by 2 bases and V by 2 bases; bases with no gene match: 7. The CDR3 extends over 17 amino acids. The germline CDR1 and CDR2 sequences are MNHEY and SVGEGT. The CDR3 nucleotides read TGTGCCAGCAGTTACGGGACTAGCGCTTTCTTCACAGATACGCAGTATTTT. Its translation is CASSYGTSAFFTDTQYF.

The chain combines TRBV12-1 with TRBJ1-4; the table's TRBD1 call for D was not verified on the DNA. TRBV12-1 is annotated as a pseudogene. The CDR3 is 16 amino acids. The CDR3 loop is CASSGGRDSFNEKLFF. The CDR3 DNA is TGTGCCAGCAGCGGAGGACGGGACAGCTTTAATGAAAAACTGTTTTTT.

This clonotype appeared a few times. The chain joins TRBV6-2 or TRBV6-3 to TRBJ2-1; 7 nucleotides agree with TRBD2. J gave up 5 bases and V 6 bases, and 7 bases lay outside the gene matches. This CDR3 has 14 residues. The V gene's germline CDR1 is MNHEY and CDR2 SVGEGT. The CDR3 is CASRDTGTNNEQFF. CDR3 sequence (DNA): TGTGCCAGCAGGGACACCGGGACTAACAATGAGCAGTTCTTC.

The genes are TRBV20-1 and TRBJ2-1; D call uncertain. Germline V gene data show CDR1 as DFQATT and CDR2 as SNEGSKA (reference sequence). Trimming removed 3 bases from V and 0 bases from J, with 9 bases in between. The CDR3 has 14 amino acids. In DNA, the CDR3 is TGCAGTGCTAGCGACGCAAGCTCCTACAATGAGCAGTTCTTC. Translating it yields CSASDASSYNEQFF.

The table lists this clonotype with many counts. The V call is TRBV15, the J call TRBJ2-5; D may be TRBD1 (5 bases). Between the trimmed V and J ends, which lost 4 bases and 2 bases, there was a span of 14 bases. The CDR3 covers 15 residues. Germline V lookup: CDR1 LNHNV, CDR2 YYDKDF (reference sequence). CDR3 sequence (DNA): TGTGCCACCAGCACCCGCGACAGCCTGCAAGAGACCCAGTACTTC. Its translation is CATSTRDSLQETQYF.

This clonotype was seen a few times. The chain recombines TRBV19 with TRBJ1-5; D gene ambiguous. The V gene lost 4 bases and the J gene lost 4 bases, with 17 bases spanning the gap. Germline V CDR1 and CDR2: LNHDA, SQIVND (reference sequence). The CDR3 sequence is 16 residues long. Here the CDR3 DNA reads TGTGCCAGTAGTACCCACAAGAGTGTTGGAAATCAGCCCCAGCATTTT. This gives the protein CASSTHKSVGNQPQHF.

This clonotype was picked up a small number of times. The chain couples TRBV10-3 to TRBJ2-1, with D perhaps TRBD1 (6 bases). This CDR3 has 14 amino acids. CDR1 ENHRY and CDR2 SYGVKD come from the germline V gene. The germline V and J ends were trimmed by 4 bases and 2 bases, with 9 bases remaining between them. CDR3 DNA sequence: TGTGCCATCAGTGCGGACAGTGCCTACAATGAGCAGTTCTTC. This sequence encodes CAISADSAYNEQFF.

J is TRBJ2-7 and V is TRBV6-2 or TRBV6-3; 7 nucleotides align to TRBD1. CDR3 size: 15 residues. CDR1 is MNHEY, CDR2 SVGEGT, per germline. Trimming removed 6 bases from V and 0 bases from J; junction bases left unmatched: 8. The CDR3 protein is CASRRDSHPSYEQYF. In DNA, the CDR3 is TGTGCCAGCAGAAGGGACAGCCACCCCTCCTACGAGCAGTACTTC.

This clonotype has a count of ten or more. The V and J genes are TRBV20-1 and TRBJ2-3; 9 bases map to TRBD2. CDR1 and CDR2 from the germline V gene are DFQATT and SNEGSKA (reference sequence). Trimming at V came to 4 bases and at J to 0 bases, leaving 5 bases not matched to a gene. There are 15 residues in the CDR3. The DNA for the CDR3 is TGCAGTGCTACCAAGCTAGCGGGAAGCACAGATACGCAGTATTTT. It is translated as CSATKLAGSTDTQYF.

The chain links TRBV7-2 to TRBJ2-4; D not resolved. CDR1 is SGHTA and CDR2 is FQGNSA in the germline V gene. There are 16 residues in the CDR3. Deletions cut 5 bases from V and 0 bases from J, with 14 bases between. CDR3 coding DNA: TGTGCCAGCAGCCACGGGCCAGGCCTAGCCAAAAACATTCAGTACTTC. Protein sequence: CASSHGPGLAKNIQYF.

The table lists this clonotype with a few counts. This rearrangement joins TRBV24-1 to TRBJ2-1, with D uncertain. Germline V gene data show CDR1 as KGHDR and CDR2 as SFDVKD. CDR3 length: 13 amino acids. V shed 7 bases and J shed 0 bases, with 6 bases lying between them. The CDR3, as DNA: TGTGCCACCAGCCAATACTCCTACAATGAGCAGTTCTTC. This codes for CATSQYSYNEQFF.

The chain joins TRBV7-9 to TRBJ2-7; 10 bases agree with TRBD1. The J segment lost 1 base and the V segment lost 3 bases, leaving 6 bases of the junction unmatched. This CDR3 has 16 amino acids. Germline CDR1 SEHNR, CDR2 FQNEAQ (reference sequence). Here the CDR3 reads CASSLGQGKSSYEQYF. In nucleotides, the CDR3 is TGTGCCAGCAGCTTGGGACAGGGGAAATCGTCCTACGAGCAGTACTTC.

On this clonotype: A clone one base away is much larger, so this may be a read error. The chain combines TRBV20-1 with TRBJ1-5; D is ambiguous. Trimming removed 3 bases at V and 0 bases at J, with 3 bases between. The CDR3 is 12 residues long. CDR1 and CDR2 (germline): DFQATT, SNEGSKA (reference sequence). The CDR3 is CSARYSNQPQHF. In DNA form, the CDR3 reads TGCAGTGCTAGGTATAGCAATCAGCCCCAGCATTTT.

This chain joins TRBV7-6 and TRBJ1-4, with 8 bases matching TRBD1. V was clipped by 5 bases and J by 7 bases; unmatched bases: 18. Germline CDR1 reads SGHVS; CDR2 reads FNYEAQ. CDR3 length: 18 amino acids. The CDR3, as DNA: TGTGCCAGCAGCATTAATAGCAGGGGGCTCCCGGGAGTTGAAAAACTGTTTTTT. Its translation is CASSINSRGLPGVEKLFF.

This clonotype was picked up a small number of times. The chain has TRBV12-3 or TRBV12-4 and TRBJ2-1, with D possibly TRBD2 on 5 matching bases. V lost 5 bases, J lost 6 bases, and 8 bases lay in between. The CDR3 loop spans 12 amino acids. CDR3 in amino acids: CASSGGRNEQFF. The CDR3 nucleotides are TGTGCCAGCAGTGGCGGGCGCAATGAGCAGTTCTTC.

This clonotype appeared a few times. The rearrangement uses TRBV20-1 and TRBJ1-2; no definite D call. V lost 0 bases and J lost 4, with 9 bases in between. Germline loops: CDR1 DFQATT, CDR2 SNEGSKA (reference sequence). The CDR3 is 13 amino acids. This chain's CDR3 is CSARDPRAYGYTF. The CDR3 DNA reads as TGCAGTGCTAGAGATCCTCGGGCCTATGGCTACACCTTC.

The gene calls are TRBV21-1 and TRBJ2-1. TRBV21-1 counts as a pseudogene. There are 16 residues in the CDR3. Written as DNA, the CDR3 is TGTGCCAGCAGCAAACACGGAAAGCGAACGAACAATGAGCAGTTCTTC. It is translated as CASSKHGKRTNNEQFF.

This chain links TRBV5-1 with TRBJ1-2, with a weak D call TRBD1 (5 bases). CDR3 size: 14 residues. V lost 4 bases and J 6 bases, leaving 16 bases between the germline ends. From germline, CDR1 is SGHRS and CDR2 YFSETQ. The CDR3 loop reads CASSPMGVKDGYTF. CDR3 sequence (DNA): TGCGCCAGCAGCCCGATGGGGGTTAAGGATGGCTACACCTTC.

This clonotype was seen at least ten times. Here the CDR3 DNA reads TGCAGTGCTAGGATCTGGGAGAAAGAGACCCAGTACTTC. Amino acid sequence: CSARIWEKETQYF. This chain joins TRBV20-1 and TRBJ2-5, with D maybe TRBD2 (5 bases). The V end was cut by 3 bases, the J end by 3 bases, with 11 bases between. Germline values: CDR1 DFQATT, CDR2 SNEGSKA (reference sequence). This CDR3 spans 13 amino acids.